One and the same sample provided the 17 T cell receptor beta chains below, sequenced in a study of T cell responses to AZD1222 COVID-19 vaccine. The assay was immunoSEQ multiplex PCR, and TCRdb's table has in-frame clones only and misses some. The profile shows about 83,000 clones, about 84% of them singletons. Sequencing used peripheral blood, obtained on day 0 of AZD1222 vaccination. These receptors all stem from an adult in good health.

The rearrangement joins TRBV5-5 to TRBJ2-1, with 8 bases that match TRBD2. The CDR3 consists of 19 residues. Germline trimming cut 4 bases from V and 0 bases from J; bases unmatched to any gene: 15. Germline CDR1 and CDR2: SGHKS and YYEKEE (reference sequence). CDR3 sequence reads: CASSRGAGGRLGSYNEQFF. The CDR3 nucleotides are TGTGCCAGCAGCCGGGGGGCGGGCGGGAGGTTGGGCTCCTACAATGAGCAGTTCTTC.

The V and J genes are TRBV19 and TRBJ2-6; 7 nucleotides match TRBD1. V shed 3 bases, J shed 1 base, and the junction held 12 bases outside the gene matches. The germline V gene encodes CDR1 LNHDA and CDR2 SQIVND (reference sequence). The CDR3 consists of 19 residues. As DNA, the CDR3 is TGTGCCAGTAGTATGATGTCCATAGGACAGGTTTCTGGGGCCAACGTCCTGACTTTC. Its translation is CASSMMSIGQVSGANVLTF.

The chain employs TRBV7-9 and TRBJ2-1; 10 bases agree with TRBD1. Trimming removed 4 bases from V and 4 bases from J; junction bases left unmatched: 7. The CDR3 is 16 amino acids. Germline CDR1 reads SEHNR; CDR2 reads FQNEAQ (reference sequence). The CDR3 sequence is CASSSGGTGAYNEQFF. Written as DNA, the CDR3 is TGTGCCAGCAGCTCCGGAGGGACAGGGGCTTACAATGAGCAGTTCTTC.

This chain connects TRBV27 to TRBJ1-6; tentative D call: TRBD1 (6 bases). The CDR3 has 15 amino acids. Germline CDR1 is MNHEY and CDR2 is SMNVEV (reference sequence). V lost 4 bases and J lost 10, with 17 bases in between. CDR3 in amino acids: CASSSRRGQGSPLHF. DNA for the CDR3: TGTGCCAGCAGTTCACGACGCGGGCAGGGGTCACCCCTCCACTTT.

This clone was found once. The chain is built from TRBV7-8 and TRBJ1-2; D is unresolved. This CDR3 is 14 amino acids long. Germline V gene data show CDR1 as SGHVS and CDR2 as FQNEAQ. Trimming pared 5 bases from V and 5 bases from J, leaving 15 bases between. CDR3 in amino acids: CASSAPSAVYGYTF. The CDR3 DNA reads TGTGCCAGCAGCGCCCCCTCTGCGGTTTATGGCTACACCTTC. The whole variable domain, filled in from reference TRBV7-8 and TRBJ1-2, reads GAGVSQSPRYKVAKRGQDVALRCDPISGHVSLFWYQQALGQGPEFLTYFQNEAQLDKSGLPSDRFFAERPEGSVSTLKIQRTQQEDSAVYLCASSAPSAVYGYTFGSGTRLTVV.

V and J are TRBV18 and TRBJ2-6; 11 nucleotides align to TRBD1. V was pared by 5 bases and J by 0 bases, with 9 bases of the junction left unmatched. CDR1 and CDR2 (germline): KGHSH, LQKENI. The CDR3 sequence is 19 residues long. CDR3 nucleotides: TGTGCCAGCTCAAACGTCCCCGGGACAGGGGGCTCTGGGGCCAACGTCCTGACTTTC. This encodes CASSNVPGTGGSGANVLTF.

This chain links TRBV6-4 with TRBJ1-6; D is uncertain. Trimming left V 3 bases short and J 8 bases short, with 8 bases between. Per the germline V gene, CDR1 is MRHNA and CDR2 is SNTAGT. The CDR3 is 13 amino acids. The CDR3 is CASSEGIDSPLHF. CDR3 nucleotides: TGTGCCAGCAGTGAGGGGATTGATTCACCCCTCCACTTT.

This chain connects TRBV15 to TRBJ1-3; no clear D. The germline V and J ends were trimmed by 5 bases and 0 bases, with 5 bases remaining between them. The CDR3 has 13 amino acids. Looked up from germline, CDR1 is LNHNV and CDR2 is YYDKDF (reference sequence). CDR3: CATSSGSGNTIYF. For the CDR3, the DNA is TGTGCCACCAGCTCGGGCTCTGGAAACACCATATATTTT.

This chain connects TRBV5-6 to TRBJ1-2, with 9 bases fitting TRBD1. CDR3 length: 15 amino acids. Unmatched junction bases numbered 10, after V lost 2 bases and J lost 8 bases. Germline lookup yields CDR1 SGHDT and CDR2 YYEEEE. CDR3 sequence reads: CASSFDTGGYRGYTF. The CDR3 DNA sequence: TGTGCCAGCAGCTTCGATACAGGGGGCTACAGGGGCTACACCTTC.

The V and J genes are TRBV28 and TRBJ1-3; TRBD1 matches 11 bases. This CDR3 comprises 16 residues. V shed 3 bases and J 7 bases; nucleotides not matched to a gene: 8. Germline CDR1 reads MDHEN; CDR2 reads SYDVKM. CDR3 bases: TGTGCCAGCAGTTTTCTAGGGACAGGGGGTCCCAACACCATATATTTT. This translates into CASSFLGTGGPNTIYF.

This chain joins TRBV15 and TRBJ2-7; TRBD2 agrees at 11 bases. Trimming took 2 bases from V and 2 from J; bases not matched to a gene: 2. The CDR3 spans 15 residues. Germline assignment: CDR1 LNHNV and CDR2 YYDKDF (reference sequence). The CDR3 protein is CATSRTSGGAYEQYF. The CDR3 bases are TGTGCCACCAGCAGAACTAGCGGGGGAGCCTACGAGCAGTACTTC. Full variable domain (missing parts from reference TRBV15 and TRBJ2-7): DAMVIQNPRYQVTQFGKPVTLSCSQTLNHNVMYWYQQKSSQAPKLLFHYYDKDFNNEADTPDNFQSRRPNTSFCFLDIRSPGLGDTAMYLCATSRTSGGAYEQYFGPGTRLTVT.

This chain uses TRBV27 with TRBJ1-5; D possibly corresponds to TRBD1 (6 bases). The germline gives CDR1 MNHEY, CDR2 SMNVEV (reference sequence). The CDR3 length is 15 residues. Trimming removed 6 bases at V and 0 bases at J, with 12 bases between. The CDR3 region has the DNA TGTGCCAGCAGAACAGGGCCGTATAGCAATCAGCCCCAGCATTTT. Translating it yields CASRTGPYSNQPQHF.

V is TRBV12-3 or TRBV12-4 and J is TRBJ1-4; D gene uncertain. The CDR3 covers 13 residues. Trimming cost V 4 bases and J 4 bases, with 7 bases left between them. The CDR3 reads CASSSIINEKLFF. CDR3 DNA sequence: TGTGCCAGCAGTTCGATCATTAATGAAAAACTGTTTTTT.

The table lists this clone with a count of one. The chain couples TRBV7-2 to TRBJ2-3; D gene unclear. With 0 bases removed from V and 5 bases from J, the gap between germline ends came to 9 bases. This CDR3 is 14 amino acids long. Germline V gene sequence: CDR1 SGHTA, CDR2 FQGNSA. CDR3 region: CASSLAGPLDTQYF. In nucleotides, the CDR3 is TGTGCCAGCAGCTTAGCTGGCCCTCTAGATACGCAGTATTTT.

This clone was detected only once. The CDR3 loop reads CASILDSRATGELFF. For the CDR3, the DNA is TGTGCCAGCATCCTGGACAGTCGCGCCACCGGGGAGCTGTTTTTT. The chain is built from TRBV6-5 and TRBJ2-2; possible D gene TRBD1, 6 bases. This CDR3 is 15 amino acids long. CDR1 and CDR2 (germline): MNHEY, SVGAGI. Trimming left V 7 bases short and J 4 bases short, with 16 bases between.

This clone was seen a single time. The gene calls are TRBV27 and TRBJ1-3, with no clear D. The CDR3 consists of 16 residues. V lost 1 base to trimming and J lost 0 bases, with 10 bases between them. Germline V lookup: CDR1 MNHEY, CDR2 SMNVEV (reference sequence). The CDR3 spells CASSLYSGFSGNTIYF. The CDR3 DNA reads TGTGCCAGCAGTTTATATAGCGGGTTCTCTGGAAACACCATATATTTT.

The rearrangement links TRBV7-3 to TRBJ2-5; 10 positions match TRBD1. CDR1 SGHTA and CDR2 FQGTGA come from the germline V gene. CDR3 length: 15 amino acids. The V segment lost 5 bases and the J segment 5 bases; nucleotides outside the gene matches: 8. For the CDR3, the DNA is TGTGCCAGCAGCCTGACAGGGGGCGAGTACGAGACCCAGTACTTC. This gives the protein CASSLTGGEYETQYF.